This T cell receptor (beta chain) was sequenced for a study of T cell clonotyping in hematopoietic cell transplantation. Blood collection times were about day -28 and days 30, 100, 180 posttransplant. The data were produced by immunoSEQ multiplex PCR, yet TCRdb's version contains in-frame clones alone and is incomplete. The sample carries 10,000 to 15,000 clones, 92% recorded once. Notes on the study in general: After transplant, recipient diversity fell while pathologically expanded clonotypes grew through day 180. Few recipient clonotypes overlapped donors; over 95% were de novo at given depth.

Per the germline V gene, CDR1 is MNHEY and CDR2 is SMNVEV (reference sequence). CDR3 length: 15 amino acids. Trimming took 3 bases from V and 0 from J, leaving 9 bases between them. Comment on this clone: Antigen specificity is unknown.

The clonotype was recovered from a female patient aged 50-65 years who had an allogeneic stem cell transplant from an unrelated donor, so the T cells may come from the graft donor. Some clones in this sample may be carry-over from other donors' samples. Here the sequenced sample was PBMCs, taken 100 days after allogeneic stem cell transplant. The chain recombines TRBV27 with TRBJ1-3, with a possible D match to TRBD1 (5 bases). The chain's CDR3 is CASSLGPDSGNTIYF. Here the CDR3 DNA reads TGTGCCAGCAGTTTGGGGCCGGACTCTGGAAACACCATATATTTT.